This TCR beta chain was profiled in a study of T cell responses to AZD1222 COVID-19 vaccine. Study-level findings and limits: Only a handful of AZD1222 recipients, more than five in all, had baseline seropositivity. Scientists sampled the repertoires only once the peak T cell response had passed.

The CDR3 runs 13 residues. Germline V gene lookup returns CDR1 KGHDR and CDR2 SFDVKD. The V end was cut by 5 bases, the J end by 3 bases, with 10 bases between. In the case of this clone: Its matching antigen is unknown.

Libraries were prepared by immunoSEQ multiplex PCR; TCRdb keeps only in-frame clonotypes and omits some of them. Of around 140,000 clones listed, just under 95% are singletons. The receptor was derived from an adult who had recovered from COVID-19. The starting material was peripheral blood, obtained after recovery from COVID-19. The gene calls are TRBV24-1 and TRBJ2-7, with D possibly TRBD1 on 5 matching bases. CDR3 nucleotide sequence: TGTGCCACCAGTGCCCGACAGAGCTACGAGCAGTACTTC. It codes for CATSARQSYEQYF.